Following are 12 T cell receptor beta chains from one sample sequenced in a study of post-analysis software for immune sequencing data. Study-wide results and caveats: Controls had lower frequencies than patients of five or six TRBV segments, which included TRBV5-6, TRBV5-1 and TRBV20-1.

These receptors lack a known antigen. cDNA libraries for TCR beta contained unique molecular identifiers. MiXCR was run by TCRdb on the PCR reads, yielding one entry per CDR3 protein. This table has about 460,000 distinct CDR3 sequences, approximately 46% appearing once. The sample comprised blood. Every receptor here comes from a girl aged 5 to 17 with multiple sclerosis.

V usage is TRBV9 and J usage is TRBJ1-4, with 7 bases lining up with TRBD1. Germline lookup yields CDR1 SGDLS and CDR2 YYNGEE. V dropped 4 bases and J dropped 0; count of bases not matched to a gene: 6. The CDR3 is 16 residues long. The CDR3 sequence: CASSKGTAATNEKLFF. The CDR3 DNA follows: TGTGCCAGCAGCAAGGGGACAGCTGCAACTAATGAAAAACTGTTTTTT.

The gene calls are TRBV20-1 and TRBJ2-1, with 10 bases identical to TRBD2. Germline loops: CDR1 DFQATT, CDR2 SNEGSKA (reference sequence). There are 16 residues in the CDR3. Losses at the gene ends were 0 bases for V and 7 bases for J; bases not matched to a gene: 9. The CDR3 sequence: CSARDPLAGERNEQFF. CDR3 nucleotides: TGCAGTGCTAGAGATCCCCTAGCGGGAGAGAGGAATGAGCAGTTCTTC.

This chain connects TRBV29-1 to TRBJ1-1; D may be TRBD1 (6 bases). In germline, CDR1 is SQVTM, CDR2 ANQGSEA. V was trimmed by 6 bases and J by 3 bases, leaving 14 bases between them. The CDR3 totals 13 residues. The CDR3 DNA sequence: TGCAGCGTGGCAGGACAGCCGGACACTGAAGCTTTCTTT. Its protein is CSVAGQPDTEAFF.

Worth noting for this clonotype: A read error may produce the germline difference seen at one junction end. The chain is built from TRBV12-3 or TRBV12-4 and TRBJ1-2; D gene ambiguous. This CDR3 has 13 residues. The CDR3 spells CASCLSGGHGYTF. CDR3 nucleotide sequence: TGTGCCAGCTGTTTATCGGGAGGGCATGGCTACACCTTC.

The rearrangement joins TRBV7-2 to TRBJ2-7; D remains ambiguous. The closer fit of TRBJ2-5 to the DNA end suggests the J call may be wrong. CDR1 SGHTA and CDR2 FQGNSA come from the germline V gene. CDR3 size: 13 residues. The CDR3 protein is CANNPGPGKTQYF. The CDR3 DNA follows: TGTGCCAACAACCCCGGGCCAGGCAAGACCCAGTACTTC.

The rearrangement links TRBV29-1 to TRBJ2-3; no definite D call. From germline, CDR1 is SQVTM and CDR2 ANQGSEA. The CDR3 runs to 11 residues. The ends were cut back, 7 bases at V and 2 bases at J, with 7 bases in the middle. CDR3 sequence reads: CSGRATDTQYF. DNA of the CDR3: TGCAGCGGCCGGGCCACAGATACGCAGTATTTT.

V is TRBV24-1 and J is TRBJ1-2, with a weak D call TRBD1 (5 bases). Trimming stripped 4 bases from V and 10 bases from J, with 24 bases between. This CDR3 has 16 amino acids. Germline V gene data show CDR1 as KGHDR and CDR2 as SFDVKD. Here the CDR3 reads CATSDPAGSRGSDYTF. The CDR3 nucleotides are TGTGCCACCAGTGACCCAGCGGGCTCTCGGGGCAGCGACTACACCTTC.

In DNA, the CDR3 is TGTGCCAGCAGCCAAGGTAGCGGGTCAAGGTTCGAGCAGTTCTTC. Translated: CASSQGSGSRFEQFF. The rearrangement uses TRBV3-1 and TRBJ2-1; 7 bases fit TRBD2. The germline gives CDR1 LGHDT, CDR2 YNNKEL (reference sequence). The CDR3 consists of 15 residues. The V and J ends lost 1 base and 10 bases, in that order; junction bases with no gene match: 10.

The V call is TRBV7-9, the J call TRBJ2-7, with 10 bases identical to TRBD1. The germline V gene has CDR1 SEHNR and CDR2 FQNEAQ (reference sequence). The CDR3 is 15 amino acids. The V segment lost 4 bases and the J segment 2 bases; nucleotides outside the gene matches: 5. For the CDR3, the DNA is TGTGCCAGCAGCTCCGGGGGACAGGGGACCTACGAGCAGTACTTC. Protein: CASSSGGQGTYEQYF.

This clonotype was seen only once. The chain uses TRBV28 and TRBJ1-4, with D possibly matching TRBD1 (6 bases). The CDR3 runs 14 residues. V lost 3 bases, J lost 11 bases, and 16 bases lay in between. Germline V gene data show CDR1 as MDHEN and CDR2 as SYDVKM. CDR3 sequence reads: CASSFPRGSGKLFF. The CDR3 coding sequence is TGTGCCAGCAGTTTCCCCAGGGGTTCGGGGAAACTGTTTTTT.

The genes are TRBV12-3 or TRBV12-4 and TRBJ1-2, with TRBD1 matching 9 bases. The V and J ends lost 5 bases and 8 bases, in that order; junction bases with no gene match: 18. The CDR3 is 17 residues long. In DNA, the CDR3 is TGTGCCAGCAGTAGACAGGGGGTGGCTGGACTGGCGTGGGGCTACACCTTC. Amino acid sequence: CASSRQGVAGLAWGYTF.

This clonotype appeared a single time. The gene calls are TRBV28 and TRBJ1-2, with a tentative D call TRBD1 (5 bases). Deletions cut 7 bases from V and 0 bases from J, with 15 bases between. Per germline, CDR1 MDHEN and CDR2 SYDVKM. CDR3 length equals 15 residues. The CDR3 spells CASTYRDGANYGYTF. CDR3 sequence (DNA): TGTGCCAGCACCTACCGGGACGGAGCTAACTATGGCTACACCTTC.